This T cell receptor (beta chain) stems from a study of cytomegalovirus exposure and HLA in healthy donors. The method was immunoSEQ multiplex PCR; TCRdb's version includes in-frame clones alone and lacks a portion of them. The sample records roughly 60,000 clones, 85% to 95% being singletons. V gave up 5 bases and J gave up 6 bases; unmatched junction bases: 6. The length of the CDR3 is 14 residues. In germline, CDR1 is SGHTA, CDR2 FQGTGA. The sequence was obtained from a woman aged 18-29 years in good health and CMV-seropositive. This chain connects TRBV7-3 to TRBJ2-1; 8 bases match TRBD2. Sequencing was carried out using PBMCs. CDR3 in DNA: TGTGCCAGCAGCCTGGGGACTAGTCTCAATGAGCAGTTCTTC. Translating gives CASSLGTSLNEQFF.